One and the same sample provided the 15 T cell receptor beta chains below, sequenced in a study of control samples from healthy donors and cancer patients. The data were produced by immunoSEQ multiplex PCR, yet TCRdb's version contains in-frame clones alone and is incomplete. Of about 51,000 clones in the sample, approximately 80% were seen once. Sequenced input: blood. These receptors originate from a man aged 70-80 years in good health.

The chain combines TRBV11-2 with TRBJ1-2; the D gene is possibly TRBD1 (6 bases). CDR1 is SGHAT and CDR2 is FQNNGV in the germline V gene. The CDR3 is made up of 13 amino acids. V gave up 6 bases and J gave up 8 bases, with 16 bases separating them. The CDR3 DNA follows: TGTGCCAGCAGAATGATGGGGGCGTCGGGCTACACCTTC. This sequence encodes CASRMMGASGYTF.

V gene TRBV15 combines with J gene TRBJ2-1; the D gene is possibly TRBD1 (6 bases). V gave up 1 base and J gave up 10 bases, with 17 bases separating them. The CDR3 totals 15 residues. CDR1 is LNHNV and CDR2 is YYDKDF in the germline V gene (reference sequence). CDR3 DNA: TGTGCCACCAGCAGAGCTAGTCCCGCCCAGGGGGAGCAGTTCTTC. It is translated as CATSRASPAQGEQFF.

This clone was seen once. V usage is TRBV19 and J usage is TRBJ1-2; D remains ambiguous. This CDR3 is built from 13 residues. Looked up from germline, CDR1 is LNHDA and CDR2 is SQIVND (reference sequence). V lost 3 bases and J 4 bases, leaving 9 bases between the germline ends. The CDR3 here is CASSMSWGYGYTF. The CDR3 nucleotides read TGTGCCAGTAGTATGTCCTGGGGCTATGGCTACACCTTC.

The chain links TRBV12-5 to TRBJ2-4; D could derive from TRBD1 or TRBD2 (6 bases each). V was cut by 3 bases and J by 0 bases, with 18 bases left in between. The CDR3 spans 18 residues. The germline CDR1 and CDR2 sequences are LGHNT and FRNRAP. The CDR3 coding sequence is TGTGCTAGTGGTTTAGGGGGGACGGTACTTCTAGCCAAAAACATTCAGTACTTC. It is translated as CASGLGGTVLLAKNIQYF.

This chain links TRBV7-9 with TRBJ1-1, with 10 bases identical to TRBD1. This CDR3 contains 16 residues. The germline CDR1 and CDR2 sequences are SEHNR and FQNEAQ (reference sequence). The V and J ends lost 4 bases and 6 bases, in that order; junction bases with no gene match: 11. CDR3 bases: TGTGCCAGCAGCTCCAACCGGGGACAGGGGCGATCTGAAGCTTTCTTT. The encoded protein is CASSSNRGQGRSEAFF.

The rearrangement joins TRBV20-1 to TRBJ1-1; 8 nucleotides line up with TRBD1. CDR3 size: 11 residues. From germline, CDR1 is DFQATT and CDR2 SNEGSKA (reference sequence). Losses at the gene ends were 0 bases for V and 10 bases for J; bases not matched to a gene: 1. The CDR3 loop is CSARDQGAAFF. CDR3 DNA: TGCAGTGCTAGAGATCAGGGGGCAGCTTTCTTT.

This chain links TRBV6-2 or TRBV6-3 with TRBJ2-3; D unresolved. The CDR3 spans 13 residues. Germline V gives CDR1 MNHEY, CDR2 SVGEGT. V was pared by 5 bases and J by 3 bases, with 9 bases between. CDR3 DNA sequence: TGTGCCAGCAGTGACCCCCAGACAGATACGCAGTATTTT. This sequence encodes CASSDPQTDTQYF.

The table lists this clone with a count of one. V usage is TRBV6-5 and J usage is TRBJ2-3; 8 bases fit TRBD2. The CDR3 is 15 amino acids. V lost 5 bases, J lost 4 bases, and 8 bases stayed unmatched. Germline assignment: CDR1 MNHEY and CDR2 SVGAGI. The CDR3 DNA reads TGTGCCAGCAGTCCGGGGGGGCAGAGCCCAGATACGCAGTATTTT. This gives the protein CASSPGGQSPDTQYF.

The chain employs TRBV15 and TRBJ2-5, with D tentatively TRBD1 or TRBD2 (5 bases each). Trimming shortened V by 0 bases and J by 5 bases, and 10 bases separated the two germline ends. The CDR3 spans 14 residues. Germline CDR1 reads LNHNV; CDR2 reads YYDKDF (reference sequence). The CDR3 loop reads CATSRDQGAETQYF. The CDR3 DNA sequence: TGTGCCACCAGCAGAGATCAGGGAGCGGAGACCCAGTACTTC.

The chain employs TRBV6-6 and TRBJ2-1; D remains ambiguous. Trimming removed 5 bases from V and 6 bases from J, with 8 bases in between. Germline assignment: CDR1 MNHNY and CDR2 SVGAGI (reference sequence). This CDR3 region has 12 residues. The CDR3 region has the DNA TGTGCCAGCAGTACCCTGGGCAATGAGCAGTTCTTC. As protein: CASSTLGNEQFF.

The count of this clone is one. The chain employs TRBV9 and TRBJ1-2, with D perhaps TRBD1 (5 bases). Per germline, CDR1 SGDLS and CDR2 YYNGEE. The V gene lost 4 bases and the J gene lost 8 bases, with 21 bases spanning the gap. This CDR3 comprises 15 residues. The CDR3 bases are TGTGCCAGCAGCACTGTGGGTGGGGGGTCCTTAGGCTACACCTTC. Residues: CASSTVGGGSLGYTF.

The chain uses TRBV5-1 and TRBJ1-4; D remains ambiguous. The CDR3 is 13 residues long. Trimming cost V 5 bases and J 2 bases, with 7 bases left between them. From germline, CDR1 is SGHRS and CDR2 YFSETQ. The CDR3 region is CASSSSTNEKLFF. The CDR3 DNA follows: TGCGCCAGCAGTTCCAGTACTAATGAAAAACTGTTTTTT.

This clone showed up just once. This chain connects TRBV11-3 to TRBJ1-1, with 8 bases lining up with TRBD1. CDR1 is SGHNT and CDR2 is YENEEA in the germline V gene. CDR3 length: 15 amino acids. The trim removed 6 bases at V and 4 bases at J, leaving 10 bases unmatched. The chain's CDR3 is CASSRSGTGGTEAFF. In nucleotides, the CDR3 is TGTGCCAGCAGTCGATCGGGGACAGGCGGCACTGAAGCTTTCTTT.

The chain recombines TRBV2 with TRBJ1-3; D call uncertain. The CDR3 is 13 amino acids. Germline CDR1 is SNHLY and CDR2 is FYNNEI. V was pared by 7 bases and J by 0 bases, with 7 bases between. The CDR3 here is CASNRDSGNTIYF. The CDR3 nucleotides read TGTGCCAGCAACCGAGACTCTGGAAACACCATATATTTT.

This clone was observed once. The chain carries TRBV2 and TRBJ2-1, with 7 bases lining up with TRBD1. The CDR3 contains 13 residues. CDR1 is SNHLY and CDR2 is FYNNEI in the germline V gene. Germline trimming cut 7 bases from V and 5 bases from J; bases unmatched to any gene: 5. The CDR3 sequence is CASTGDRDNEQFF. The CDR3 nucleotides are TGTGCCAGCACCGGAGACAGGGACAATGAGCAGTTCTTC.